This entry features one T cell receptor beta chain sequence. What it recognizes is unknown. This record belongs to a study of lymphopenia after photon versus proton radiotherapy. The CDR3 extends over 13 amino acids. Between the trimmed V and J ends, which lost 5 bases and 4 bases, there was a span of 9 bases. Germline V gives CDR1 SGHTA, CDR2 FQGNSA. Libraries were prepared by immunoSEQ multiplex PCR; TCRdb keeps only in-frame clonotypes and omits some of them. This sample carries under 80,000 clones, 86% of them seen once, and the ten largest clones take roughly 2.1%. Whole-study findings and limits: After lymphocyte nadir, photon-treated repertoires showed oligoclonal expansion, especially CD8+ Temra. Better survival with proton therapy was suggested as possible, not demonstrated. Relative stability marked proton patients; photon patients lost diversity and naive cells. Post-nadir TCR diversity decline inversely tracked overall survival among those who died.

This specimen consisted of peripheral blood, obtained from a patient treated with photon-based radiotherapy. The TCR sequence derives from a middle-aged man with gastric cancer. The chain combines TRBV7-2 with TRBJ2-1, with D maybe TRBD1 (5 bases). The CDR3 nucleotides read TGTGCCAGCAGCCGAACAGGTTACAATGAGCAGTTCTTC. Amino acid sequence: CASSRTGYNEQFF.